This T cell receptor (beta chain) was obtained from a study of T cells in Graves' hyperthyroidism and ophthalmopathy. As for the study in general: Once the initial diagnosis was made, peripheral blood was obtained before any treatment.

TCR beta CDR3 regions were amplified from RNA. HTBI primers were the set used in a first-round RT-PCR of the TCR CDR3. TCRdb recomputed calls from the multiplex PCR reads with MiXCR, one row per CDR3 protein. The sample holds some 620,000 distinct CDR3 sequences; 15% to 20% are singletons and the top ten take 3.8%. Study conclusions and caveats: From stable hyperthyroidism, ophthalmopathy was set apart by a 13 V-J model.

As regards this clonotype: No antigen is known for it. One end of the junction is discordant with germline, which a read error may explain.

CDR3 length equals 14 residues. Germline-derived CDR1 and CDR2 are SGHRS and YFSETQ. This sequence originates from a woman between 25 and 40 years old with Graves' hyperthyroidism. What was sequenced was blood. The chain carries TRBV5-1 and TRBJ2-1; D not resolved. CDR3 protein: CASCLEPSYNEQFF. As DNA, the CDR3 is TGCGCCAGCTGCTTGGAGCCCTCCTACAATGAGCAGTTCTTC. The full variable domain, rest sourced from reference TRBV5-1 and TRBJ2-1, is KAGVTQTPRYLIKTRGQQVTLSCSPISGHRSVSWYQQTPGQGLQFLFEYFSETQRNKGNFPGRFSGRQFSNSRSEMNVSTLELGDSALYLCASCLEPSYNEQFFGPGTRLTVL.